This record looks at one TCR beta chain sequence and its context. The antigen remains undetermined. 5'RACE primed from the constant segment yielded TCR alpha and TCR beta cDNA libraries bearing sample barcodes and UMIs. TCRdb reprocessed the 5' RACE reads via MiXCR and lists one record per CDR3 protein. This table has roughly 580,000 distinct CDR3 sequences, roughly 18% appearing once. This sample is drawn from a study of T-cell memory formation after mild COVID-19. Study results and limitations: Shrinking CD4+ clones resided mostly in CM and EM, and CD8+ ones in EMRA. Cross-reactive memory apparently joined, as some responding clones appeared in pre-infection memory.

Germline V gene data show CDR1 as SGDLS and CDR2 as YYNGEE. The CDR3 has 18 amino acids. Losses at the gene ends were 4 bases for V and 0 bases for J; bases not matched to a gene: 5. Sequencing was performed on PBMCs or a T cell subset sorted from them (not recorded which). The source is an adult woman who had mild COVID-19 (a few samples of this study predate the infection). Cell type and time point are not known. The chain carries TRBV9 and TRBJ2-2; 14 bases agree with TRBD2. The CDR3 region has the DNA TGTGCCAGCAGCTCTGGGACTAGCGGGGGCCCGAACACCGGGGAGCTGTTTTTT. Translated: CASSSGTSGGPNTGELFF.